Detailed here is one T cell receptor (beta chain). The antigen is not known. This CDR3 has 16 residues. Trimming removed 0 bases from V and 0 bases from J; junction bases left unmatched: 4. Looked up from germline, CDR1 is LNHNV and CDR2 is YYDKDF (reference sequence). This specimen comes from a study of T cell repertoires in cytomegalovirus infection. Study background: From public TCR beta signatures came an indication of both CMV infection and matching HLA type.

TCRdb called the reads again in MiXCR, with one record for every CDR3 protein. The sample lists around 710,000 distinct CDR3 sequences; just under 30% were seen once. The rearrangement links TRBV15 to TRBJ1-1; TRBD1 agrees at 7 bases. The receptor comes from a human donor in good health (CMV status not recorded). Some clones in this sample may be carry-over from other donors' samples. The material was cultured CD8+ T cells from PBMCs, obtained from culture after CMV antigen stimulation. CDR3 in DNA: TGTGCCACCAGCAGAGATTTGGGACAGATGAACACTGAAGCTTTCTTT. Its protein is CATSRDLGQMNTEAFF.